Sequencing of this TCR beta chain was carried out in a study of T cells after yellow fever vaccination. Across the study: With SMART-Seq v4 Ultra Low Input, the fractions containing low cell numbers were prepared.

TCRdb used MiXCR to reprocess the 5' RACE reads, holding one entry per CDR3 protein. The data hold some 240,000 distinct CDR3 sequences, with approximately 3.5% observed a single time. The sequence was collected from a man aged 18 to 29 who received the YFV17D yellow fever vaccine. This specimen was PBMCs, taken 15 days after the yellow fever booster vaccination.

The CDR3 nucleotides read TGTGCCAGCAGTGAGGCGGGAGCCTACACAGATACGCAGTATTTT. Translated, it gives CASSEAGAYTDTQYF. The V and J genes are TRBV25-1 and TRBJ2-3, with 7 bases fitting TRBD2. The germline gives CDR1 MGHDK, CDR2 SYGVNS. V trimming: 3 bases; J trimming: 2 bases; junction bases outside the gene matches: 5. The CDR3 runs to 15 residues.